The clone carrying this T cell receptor beta chain was observed many times. Its target is not known. This sample is drawn from a study of identical twins. Overall study results and limits: Excess sharing between twins was weaker in beta out-of-frame sequences. Insertions were fewer in abundant cord blood beta clonotypes, whereas memory repertoires showed none of this pattern.

Per the germline V gene, CDR1 is SGHRS and CDR2 is YFSETQ. The CDR3 consists of 15 residues. Trimming shortened V by 3 bases and J by 2 bases, and 13 bases separated the two germline ends. TCRdb independently ran MiXCR on the 5' RACE reads; one entry per CDR3 protein. Of about 920,000 distinct CDR3 sequences in the sample, approximately 13% are singletons; the top ten hold around 1.6%. This same sample was also part of a study on yellow fever vaccine responses in identical twins. From that study: Twins showed a vaccine T cell response that reportedly seemed partly convergent, partly personalized.

Sequenced input: PBMCs. The chain joins TRBV5-1 to TRBJ2-3, with D perhaps TRBD1 or TRBD2 (5 bases each). The TCR was taken from a woman aged 18-29 years in good health. The chain's CDR3 is CASSSRGRNTDTQYF. The CDR3 coding sequence is TGCGCCAGCAGCTCCCGGGGACGGAACACAGATACGCAGTATTTT.